The source of this T cell receptor beta chain is a study of CXCR3-negative and CXCR3-positive naive CD8 T cells. Study observations and caveats: TRB CDR3s of CXCR3-positive naive cells were more hydrophobic than those of CXCR3-negative naive cells. For naive cells, CXCR3-negative and CXCR3-positive subsets had similar TRBV-TRBJ usage; for memory cells, usage differed. Partly lower CXCR3 expression followed cryopreservation, and most assays relied on fresh PBMCs.

As concerns this clonotype: Its target is unknown.

The CDR3 is made up of 16 amino acids. CDR1 LGHNA and CDR2 YNFKEQ come from the germline V gene. Carrying UMI labels, the TRB cDNA libraries were prepared through 5' RACE. With the 5' RACE reads reprocessed, TCRdb shows one record per CDR3 protein and no DNA. This table holds about 130,000 distinct CDR3 sequences. V is TRBV4-2 and J is TRBJ2-7; TCRdb's D call, TRBD1, is unchecked because there is no DNA. Sequencing was carried out using naive CXCR3- CD8+ T cells from blood. Sample subset: CD45RO-CCR7+CD27+CD95- naive CD8+ T cells lacking CXCR3 (TNR3-). The sequence was collected from a human donor in good health. Some clones in this sample may be carry-over from other donors' samples. The CDR3 sequence: CASSQSAGASSYEQYF.